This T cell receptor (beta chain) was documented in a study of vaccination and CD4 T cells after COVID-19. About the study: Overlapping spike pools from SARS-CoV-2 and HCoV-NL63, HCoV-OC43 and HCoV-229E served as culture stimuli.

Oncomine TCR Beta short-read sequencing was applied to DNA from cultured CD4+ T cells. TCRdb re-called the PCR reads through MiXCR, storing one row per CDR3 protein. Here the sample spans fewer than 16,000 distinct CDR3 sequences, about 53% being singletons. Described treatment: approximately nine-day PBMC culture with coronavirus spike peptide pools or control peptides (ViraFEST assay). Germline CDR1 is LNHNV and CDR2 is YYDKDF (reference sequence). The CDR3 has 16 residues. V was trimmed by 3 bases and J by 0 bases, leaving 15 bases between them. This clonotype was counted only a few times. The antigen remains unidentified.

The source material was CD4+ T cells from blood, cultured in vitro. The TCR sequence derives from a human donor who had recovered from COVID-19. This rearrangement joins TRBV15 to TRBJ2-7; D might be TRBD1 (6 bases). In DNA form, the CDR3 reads TGTGCCACCAGCAGGGGCCGGGACACGAACTCCTACGAGCAGTACTTC. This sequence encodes CATSRGRDTNSYEQYF.